Each of the 12 T cell receptor beta chains below was sequenced from the same sample in a study of CD8 T cells in Susac syndrome. A quantity of about 0.45 to 1 ug RNA underwent reverse transcription using random hexamers. One entry per CDR3 protein results from TCRdb running MiXCR on the immunoSEQ multiplex PCR reads. The sample includes 160,000 or so distinct CDR3 sequences, 90% to 95% of them seen just once. Specimen: CD4+ T cells from PBMCs. These TCRs come from a human donor with Susac syndrome.

This clonotype has just one count. The chain carries TRBV7-2 and TRBJ2-5; TRBD1 agrees at 8 bases. The CDR3 consists of 15 residues. Germline loops: CDR1 SGHTA, CDR2 FQGNSA. J was trimmed by 9 bases and V by 5 bases; bases with no gene match: 14. The CDR3 nucleotides read TGTGCCAGCAGCATCGGGACAGGAGTTATGAGTCCCCAGTACTTC. It translates to CASSIGTGVMSPQYF.

The rearrangement uses TRBV18 and TRBJ2-5; possibly TRBD1 for D (6 bases). Per germline, CDR1 KGHSH and CDR2 LQKENI. The CDR3 totals 15 residues. The V and J ends lost 2 bases and 3 bases respectively, with 13 bases between them. The DNA of the CDR3 is TGTGCCAGCTCACCAAGTAGGGCAGGGGAAGAGACCCAGTACTTC. Its protein product is CASSPSRAGEETQYF.

This sequence joins TRBV4-1 and TRBJ2-1; 7 bases are a match to TRBD1. Germline V gives CDR1 MGHRA, CDR2 YSYEKL. The length of the CDR3 is 15 residues. The ends lost 5 bases at V and 5 bases at J; junction bases unmatched: 9. The CDR3 DNA sequence: TGCGCCAGCAGCGAGGGACAGTTGGGGCACAATGAGCAGTTCTTC. As protein: CASSEGQLGHNEQFF.

The rearrangement links TRBV24-1 to TRBJ2-3; D gene ambiguous. The CDR3 has 13 amino acids. Trimming left V 1 base short and J 5 bases short, with 6 bases between. The germline V gene encodes CDR1 KGHDR and CDR2 SFDVKD. CDR3 region: CATSDFDRDTQYF. CDR3 bases: TGTGCCACCAGTGATTTCGACCGAGATACGCAGTATTTT.

The chain employs TRBV20-1 and TRBJ1-2; 7 bases line up with TRBD1. The CDR3 is made up of 13 amino acids. Trimming at V came to 3 bases and at J to 6 bases, leaving 7 bases not matched to a gene. Germline V gene sequence: CDR1 DFQATT, CDR2 SNEGSKA (reference sequence). CDR3 nucleotides: TGCAGTGCTAGGGAGACAGGGAACGATGGCTACACCTTC. Amino acids: CSARETGNDGYTF.

This chain uses TRBV7-2 with TRBJ1-1; D is unclear. This CDR3 has 16 residues. The germline CDR1 and CDR2 sequences are SGHTA and FQGNSA. The V and J ends lost 0 bases and 6 bases respectively, with 17 bases between them. The CDR3 here is CASSLARMGSGSEAFF. The CDR3 DNA reads TGTGCCAGCAGCTTAGCGCGGATGGGGTCCGGGTCTGAAGCTTTCTTT.

The rearrangement links TRBV10-2 to TRBJ1-2; a possible D gene is TRBD1 (6 bases). CDR1 is WSHSY, CDR2 SAAADI, per germline. The CDR3 runs 15 residues. The V end lost 2 bases, the J end lost 8 bases, and 18 bases lay between the germline ends. DNA of the CDR3: TGCGCCAGCAGTGAGGTGGTTGGCAGGGGAAGCGGCTACACCTTC. Translated, it gives CASSEVVGRGSGYTF.

The V gene is TRBV7-9, the J gene TRBJ2-1; 7 nucleotides agree with TRBD2. CDR1 and CDR2 (germline): SEHNR, FQNEAQ (reference sequence). V dropped 2 bases and J dropped 6; count of bases not matched to a gene: 7. This CDR3 contains 15 residues. CDR3 region: CASSLRLAAANEQFF. The DNA of the CDR3 is TGTGCCAGCAGCTTAAGACTAGCCGCGGCCAATGAGCAGTTCTTC.

This chain connects TRBV19 to TRBJ1-2; 9 bases are a match to TRBD1. CDR3 length equals 13 residues. Per the germline V gene, CDR1 is LNHDA and CDR2 is SQIVND (reference sequence). The V gene end was trimmed by 6 bases and the J gene end by 7 bases; junction bases not matched to a gene: 6. CDR3 nucleotide sequence: TGTGCCAGTAGGGCTACAGGGGGCGGTGGCTACACCTTC. It yields the protein CASRATGGGGYTF.

This rearrangement joins TRBV19 to TRBJ1-1; possibly TRBD1 for D (5 bases). The CDR3 spans 13 residues. V gave up 6 bases and J gave up 2 bases, with 10 bases separating them. The germline CDR1 and CDR2 sequences are LNHDA and SQIVND (reference sequence). The CDR3 bases are TGTGCCAGTAGCTCAGGGTTTAACACTGAAGCTTTCTTT. Translating it yields CASSSGFNTEAFF. Variable domain in full (rest from reference TRBV19 and TRBJ1-1): DGGITQSPKYLFRKEGQNVTLSCEQNLNHDAMYWYRQDPGQGLRLIYYSQIVNDFQKGDIAEGYSVSREKKESFPLTVTSAQKNPTAFYLCASSSGFNTEAFFGQGTRLTVV.

The chain is built from TRBV5-4 and TRBJ2-7; D might be TRBD1 (6 bases). Germline CDR1 is SGHNT and CDR2 is YYREEE (reference sequence). V was clipped by 5 bases and J by 2 bases, with 26 bases between them. This CDR3 spans 18 amino acids. CDR3 DNA sequence: TGTGCCAGCAGTTCGAGAGGGGGAGCTAAACCGGTTACCTACGAGCAGTACTTC. It encodes CASSSRGGAKPVTYEQYF. Combining the CDR3 with reference TRBV5-4 and TRBJ2-7 gives the whole variable domain ETGVTQSPTHLIKTRGQQVTLRCSSQSGHNTVSWYQQALGQGPQFIFQYYREEENGRGNFPPRFSGLQFPNYSSELNVNALELDDSALYLCASSSRGGAKPVTYEQYFGPGTRLTVT.

The CDR3 spells CASSFGTVNTEAFF. In DNA, the CDR3 is TGTGCCAGCAGCTTCGGTACGGTGAACACTGAAGCTTTCTTT. The chain joins TRBV7-9 to TRBJ1-1; D uncertain. The CDR3 sequence is 14 residues long. V was pared by 3 bases and J by 0 bases, with 8 bases between. CDR1 and CDR2 (germline): SEHNR, FQNEAQ (reference sequence).